The next 16 T cell receptor beta chains were all read from a single sample in a study of blood T cell repertoires in COVID-19. Only in-frame clones appear in the TCRdb table, and some are missing; sequencing was by immunoSEQ multiplex PCR. The top ten clones hold about 2.2% of a sample with 250,000 to 300,000 clones, roughly 87% of them seen once. Sequences were obtained from peripheral blood. The receptors shown here come from a woman between 45 and 65 years old who had recovered from COVID-19.

This clone has more than one count but fewer than ten. The chain joins TRBV5-6 to TRBJ1-5; D perhaps matches TRBD1 (6 bases). The V end lost 0 bases, the J end lost 7 bases, and 20 bases lay between the germline ends. This CDR3 region has 17 residues. CDR1 and CDR2 (germline): SGHDT, YYEEEE. The CDR3 sequence: CASSLGSYTGMRQPQHF. DNA of the CDR3: TGTGCCAGCAGCTTGGGTTCCTACACAGGGATGAGGCAGCCCCAGCATTTT.

This clone was counted once. The gene calls are TRBV4-1 and TRBJ2-5; D possibly corresponds to TRBD2 (5 bases). From germline, CDR1 is MGHRA and CDR2 YSYEKL. Trimming left V 1 base short and J 0 bases short, with 9 bases between. CDR3 length: 15 amino acids. CDR3 amino acids: CASSQAQRNQETQYF. In DNA form, the CDR3 reads TGCGCCAGCAGCCAAGCCCAGCGGAACCAAGAGACCCAGTACTTC.

The gene calls are TRBV4-3 and TRBJ2-4, with D perhaps matching TRBD1 (5 bases). The CDR3 length is 15 residues. Looked up from germline, CDR1 is LGHNA and CDR2 is YSLEER. Trimming stripped 0 bases from V and 1 base from J, with 7 bases between. The CDR3 here is CASSQEAGAKNIQYF. Written as DNA, the CDR3 is TGCGCCAGCAGCCAAGAGGCAGGGGCCAAAAACATTCAGTACTTC.

This chain uses TRBV7-2 with TRBJ1-6; D uncertain. CDR1 and CDR2 from the germline V gene are SGHTA and FQGNSA. V was cut by 5 bases and J by 6 bases, with 17 bases left in between. CDR3 length: 16 amino acids. This CDR3 reads CASSASRRATNSPLHF. The CDR3 DNA follows: TGTGCCAGCAGCGCCAGCCGGAGGGCGACTAATTCACCCCTCCACTTT.

V and J are TRBV5-1 and TRBJ1-1, with D possibly being TRBD1 (6 bases). Germline V lookup: CDR1 SGHRS, CDR2 YFSETQ. The CDR3 loop spans 14 amino acids. Trimming stripped 6 bases from V and 1 base from J, with 13 bases between. This chain's CDR3 is CASIAGASNTEAFF. CDR3 nucleotides: TGCGCCAGCATAGCAGGGGCCTCGAACACTGAAGCTTTCTTT.

V and J are TRBV21-1 and TRBJ1-5; TRBD1, the table's D call, lacks a check against the DNA. TRBV21-1 represents a pseudogene. The CDR3 loop spans 17 amino acids. The CDR3 spells CASSRVEGGLSNQPQHF. The CDR3 DNA reads TGTGCCAGCAGCAGGGTAGAAGGGGGCCTTTCCAATCAGCCCCAGCATTTT.

The chain uses TRBV7-3 and TRBJ2-3; 7 bases are a match to TRBD2. Looked up from germline, CDR1 is SGHTA and CDR2 is FQGTGA. This CDR3 region has 13 residues. J lost 8 bases, V lost 4 bases, and 6 bases had no gene match. The CDR3 here is CASSSPGGGTQYF. In DNA, the CDR3 is TGTGCCAGCAGCTCCCCGGGCGGGGGTACGCAGTATTTT.

This chain links TRBV30 with TRBJ2-6; no firm D call. Between the trimmed V and J ends, which lost 3 bases and 4 bases, there was a span of 7 bases. Germline CDR1 and CDR2: GTSNPN and SVGIG (reference sequence). This CDR3 has 13 amino acids. As DNA, the CDR3 is TGTGCCTGGAGGAGCGTGGGGGCCAACGTCCTGACTTTC. Protein product: CAWRSVGANVLTF. The whole variable domain, remainder taken from reference TRBV30 and TRBJ2-6, is SQTIHQWPATLVQPVGSPLSLECTVEGTSNPNLYWYRQAAGRGLQLLFYSVGIGQISSEVPQNLSASRPQDRQFILSSKKLLLSDSGFYLCAWRSVGANVLTFGAGSRLTVL.

The V gene is TRBV28, the J gene TRBJ2-6, with TRBD1 matching 9 bases. The CDR3 spans 19 residues. V lost 6 bases, J lost 3 bases, and 15 bases stayed unmatched. Germline CDR1 and CDR2: MDHEN and SYDVKM. DNA for the CDR3: TGTGCCAGCAGCCCCCCTCCCCGGGACAGGGTCTTTGGGGCCAACGTCCTGACTTTC. As protein: CASSPPPRDRVFGANVLTF. The full variable domain, completed using reference TRBV28 and TRBJ2-6, is DVKVTQSSRYLVKRTGEKVFLECVQDMDHENMFWYRQDPGLGLRLIYFSYDVKMKEKGDIPEGYSVSREKKERFSLILESASTNQTSMYLCASSPPPRDRVFGANVLTFGAGSRLTVL.

The CDR3 region is CSARVGNGYTF. The DNA of the CDR3 is TGCAGTGCTAGAGTCGGTAATGGCTACACCTTC. V is TRBV20-1 and J is TRBJ1-2; D gene unclear. This CDR3 has 11 amino acids. Per germline, CDR1 DFQATT and CDR2 SNEGSKA (reference sequence). Trimming removed 1 base from V and 6 bases from J, with 6 bases in between.

The J gene is TRBJ2-1, the V gene TRBV6-2 or TRBV6-3; the D gene is possibly TRBD2 (5 bases). CDR1 is MNHEY, CDR2 SVGEGT, per germline. Trimming took off 5 bases at V and 6 bases at J, with 14 bases between the two ends. This CDR3 region has 14 residues. DNA of the CDR3: TGTGCCAGCAGTCTAGAGGGAGTAGTCAATGAGCAGTTCTTC. It translates to CASSLEGVVNEQFF.

The J gene is TRBJ1-2, the V gene TRBV18; 9 bases agree with TRBD1. Germline loops: CDR1 KGHSH, CDR2 LQKENI. The CDR3 totals 17 residues. Germline trimming cut 2 bases from V and 2 bases from J; bases unmatched to any gene: 9. The CDR3 DNA reads as TGTGCCAGCTCACCATTCGGAGGACAGGGGAAAAACTATGGCTACACCTTC. Its protein is CASSPFGGQGKNYGYTF.

The CDR3 coding sequence is TGTGCCAGCCGTGGCCCGGGACTAGCGAGTCATACGCAGTATTTT. Translating it yields CASRGPGLASHTQYF. The chain carries TRBV28 and TRBJ2-3; 10 bases line up with TRBD2. The V gene's germline CDR1 is MDHEN and CDR2 SYDVKM. Losses at the gene ends were 8 bases for V and 7 bases for J; bases not matched to a gene: 12. The length of the CDR3 is 15 residues.

The chain's CDR3 is CASSRDVAGGLINEQFF. The CDR3 region has the DNA TGTGCCAGCAGCCGAGACGTAGCGGGAGGGCTTATCAATGAGCAGTTCTTC. This chain uses TRBV6-2 or TRBV6-3 with TRBJ2-1, with 11 nucleotides matching TRBD2. V shed 6 bases and J 6 bases; nucleotides not matched to a gene: 13. Germline-derived CDR1 and CDR2 are MNHEY and SVGEGT. The CDR3 spans 17 residues.

This chain joins TRBV3-1 (or the pseudogene TRBV3-2) and TRBJ2-1; tentative D call: TRBD1 (6 bases). The CDR3 runs to 14 residues. V was shortened by 2 bases and J by 14 bases, with 19 bases between the two germline ends. Germline CDR1 is LGHDT and CDR2 is YNNKEL (reference sequence). CDR3 in amino acids: CASSQRPGDIGEFF. DNA of the CDR3: TGTGCCAGCAGCCAAAGACCTGGGGACATCGGTGAGTTCTTC.

The V and J genes are TRBV7-2 and TRBJ2-3, with D hard to call. The CDR3 contains 14 residues. V lost 0 bases and J lost 4, with 8 bases in between. CDR1 SGHTA and CDR2 FQGNSA come from the germline V gene. DNA of the CDR3: TGTGCCAGCAGCTTAGCTTGGCAGGCAGATACGCAGTATTTT. Translated, it gives CASSLAWQADTQYF.